These T cell receptor beta chains were read from a single sample in a study of shared clonotypes between healthy human individuals. Profiling relied on immunoSEQ multiplex PCR, and the TCRdb table lists in-frame clones only, not all of them. The sample yields some 2,100,000 clones, nearly 97% seen once. Specimen: naive CD4+ T cells sorted from blood. These receptor sequences come from a man younger than 30 in good health. Each CDR3 is given with its conserved first and last residue. Fields, in order: J gene, D gene, V gene, clone size, CDR3 DNA, CDR3 protein. D genes are given only for firm matches. Only part of the rows carry a size: once, few, many, or a class if the clone is expanded.

j_call: TRBJ1-4
d_call: TRBD1
v_call: TRBV6-5
clone_size: -
cdr3_nt: TGTGCCAGCAGTCGCACAGGGGGGGGAAAACTGTTTTTT
cdr3_aa: CASSRTGGGKLFF

j_call: TRBJ2-7
d_call: -
v_call: TRBV11-3
clone_size: -
cdr3_nt: TGTGCCAGCAGCTTGGGTAGCGGCTCCTACGAGCAGTACTTC
cdr3_aa: CASSLGSGSYEQYF

j_call: TRBJ2-7
d_call: -
v_call: TRBV19
clone_size: once
cdr3_nt: TGTGCCAGTAGTATTGATAGGGGCGGCACCTACGAGCAGTACTTC
cdr3_aa: CASSIDRGGTYEQYF

j_call: TRBJ1-5
d_call: -
v_call: TRBV5-6
clone_size: -
cdr3_nt: TGTGCCAGCAGCTTGGCAGGGCACAATCAGCCCCAGCATTTT
cdr3_aa: CASSLAGHNQPQHF

j_call: TRBJ2-5
d_call: TRBD1
v_call: TRBV5-1
clone_size: -
cdr3_nt: TGCGCCAGCAGTCTACCCCAGGGACAGGGGATCGGGGAGACCCAGTACTTC
cdr3_aa: CASSLPQGQGIGETQYF

j_call: TRBJ2-1
d_call: -
v_call: TRBV11-3
clone_size: -
cdr3_nt: TGTGCCAGCAGCTTAGTCGGTTACAATGAGCAGTTCTTC
cdr3_aa: CASSLVGYNEQFF

j_call: TRBJ1-2
d_call: -
v_call: TRBV30
clone_size: -
cdr3_nt: TGTGCAGTAGGACAGACGGGTAACTATGGCTACACCTTC
cdr3_aa: CAVGQTGNYGYTF

j_call: TRBJ2-3
d_call: -
v_call: TRBV6-6
clone_size: once
cdr3_nt: TGTGCCAGCGACCTCGGGGGAGCTGGGGATACGCAGTATTTT
cdr3_aa: CASDLGGAGDTQYF

j_call: TRBJ1-2
d_call: TRBD1
v_call: TRBV19
clone_size: -
cdr3_nt: TGTGCCAGTAGTATCGGGACAGGGACTACCGGTGGCTACACCTTC
cdr3_aa: CASSIGTGTTGGYTF

j_call: TRBJ1-4
d_call: -
v_call: TRBV2
clone_size: -
cdr3_nt: TGTGCCAGCAAGGGGGAGGCGAATGAAAAACTGTTTTTT
cdr3_aa: CASKGEANEKLFF

j_call: TRBJ1-5
d_call: -
v_call: TRBV4-3
clone_size: once
cdr3_nt: TGCGCCAGCAGCCAAGATTTGACGGGGCAGCCCCAGCATTTT
cdr3_aa: CASSQDLTGQPQHF

j_call: TRBJ1-5
d_call: -
v_call: TRBV6-4
clone_size: -
cdr3_nt: TGTGCCAGCAGTGAATTGGGAAGTCAGCCCCAGCATTTT
cdr3_aa: CASSELGSQPQHF

j_call: TRBJ2-3
d_call: -
v_call: TRBV7-8
clone_size: -
cdr3_nt: TGTGCCAGCCGGGTCAGGGGCACAGATACGCAGTATTTT
cdr3_aa: CASRVRGTDTQYF

j_call: TRBJ1-1
d_call: -
v_call: TRBV18
clone_size: once
cdr3_nt: TGTGCCAGCTCACCACCCAACACTGAAGCTTTCTTT
cdr3_aa: CASSPPNTEAFF

j_call: TRBJ2-5
d_call: -
v_call: TRBV10-1
clone_size: -
cdr3_nt: TGCGCCAGCAGTGAGTCGAGCTCGCAAGAGACCCAGTACTTC
cdr3_aa: CASSESSSQETQYF

j_call: TRBJ2-2
d_call: TRBD2
v_call: TRBV5-6
clone_size: -
cdr3_nt: TGTGCCAGCACCCTCGGGGGGAAGACCGGGGAGCTGTTTTTT
cdr3_aa: CASTLGGKTGELFF

j_call: TRBJ2-6
d_call: -
v_call: TRBV9
clone_size: -
cdr3_nt: TGTGCCAGCAGCCCCTCGGGGTCGGGGGCGTTAGGGGCCAACGTCCTGACTTTC
cdr3_aa: CASSPSGSGALGANVLTF

j_call: TRBJ2-5
d_call: -
v_call: TRBV6-5
clone_size: -
cdr3_nt: TGTGCCAGCAGTTCTGGCGGGAACCAAGAGACCCAGTACTTC
cdr3_aa: CASSSGGNQETQYF

j_call: TRBJ2-3
d_call: -
v_call: TRBV9
clone_size: -
cdr3_nt: TGTGCCAGCAGCGTAGGGGCCGGGGGCTCAGATACGCAGTATTTT
cdr3_aa: CASSVGAGGSDTQYF

j_call: TRBJ1-4
d_call: TRBD1
v_call: TRBV6-6
clone_size: -
cdr3_nt: TGTGCCAGCAGCGGGAACAGGGGGCGGGCTGAAAAACTGTTTTTT
cdr3_aa: CASSGNRGRAEKLFF

j_call: TRBJ1-1
d_call: -
v_call: TRBV7-6
clone_size: -
cdr3_nt: TGTGCCAGCAGCCCACAGGAGAACACTGAAGCTTTCTTT
cdr3_aa: CASSPQENTEAFF

j_call: TRBJ1-2
d_call: -
v_call: TRBV19
clone_size: -
cdr3_nt: TGTGCCAGTAGTAACACAATTACAGCTCATGGCTACACCTTC
cdr3_aa: CASSNTITAHGYTF

j_call: TRBJ2-3
d_call: -
v_call: TRBV18
clone_size: -
cdr3_nt: TGTGCCAGCTCACCACCCGGGCAGGGCGGCACAGATACGCAGTATTTT
cdr3_aa: CASSPPGQGGTDTQYF

j_call: TRBJ2-3
d_call: -
v_call: TRBV28
clone_size: -
cdr3_nt: TGTGCCAGCAGTTTAACGTATAGCACAGATACGCAGTATTTT
cdr3_aa: CASSLTYSTDTQYF

j_call: TRBJ2-7
d_call: -
v_call: TRBV5-4
clone_size: -
cdr3_nt: TGTGCCAGCAGCTTGGAACAGGGTTATGAGCAGTACTTC
cdr3_aa: CASSLEQGYEQYF

j_call: TRBJ2-5
d_call: -
v_call: TRBV2
clone_size: -
cdr3_nt: TGTGCCAGCAGTGATATGGGCACGGAGACCCAGTACTTC
cdr3_aa: CASSDMGTETQYF

j_call: TRBJ1-1
d_call: TRBD1
v_call: TRBV29-1
clone_size: -
cdr3_nt: TGCAGCGTGGGTACAGGGGGTTCTCTGACTGAAGCTTTCTTT
cdr3_aa: CSVGTGGSLTEAFF

j_call: TRBJ1-4
d_call: -
v_call: TRBV10-3
clone_size: once
cdr3_nt: TGTGCCATCAGTGGGGGGTTATATGAAAAACTGTTTTTT
cdr3_aa: CAISGGLYEKLFF

j_call: TRBJ2-3
d_call: -
v_call: TRBV11-2
clone_size: -
cdr3_nt: TGTGCCAGCAGCTGGGGAGCAGGTTACGGAAGCACAGATACGCAGTATTTT
cdr3_aa: CASSWGAGYGSTDTQYF

j_call: TRBJ2-5
d_call: -
v_call: TRBV7-5
clone_size: -
cdr3_nt: TGTGCCAGAAGCTTAGTTCCACAAGTACAAGAGACCCAGTACTTC
cdr3_aa: CARSLVPQVQETQYF

j_call: TRBJ2-7
d_call: TRBD2
v_call: TRBV7-9
clone_size: -
cdr3_nt: TGTGCCAGCAGCTACGACCCGGGACTAGGGGCTAGGGAGCAGTACTTC
cdr3_aa: CASSYDPGLGAREQYF

j_call: TRBJ2-3
d_call: -
v_call: TRBV29-1
clone_size: -
cdr3_nt: TGCAGCGTTGAATCTAACCTTTTGGATACGCAGTATTTT
cdr3_aa: CSVESNLLDTQYF

j_call: TRBJ1-1
d_call: -
v_call: TRBV29-1
clone_size: few
cdr3_nt: TGCAGCGTTGAAGAGTCCACTGAAGCTTTCTTT
cdr3_aa: CSVEESTEAFF

j_call: TRBJ2-5
d_call: -
v_call: TRBV5-1
clone_size: -
cdr3_nt: TGCGCCAGCAGCTTGGAGGACCAAGAGACCCAGTACTTC
cdr3_aa: CASSLEDQETQYF

j_call: TRBJ1-5
d_call: -
v_call: TRBV27
clone_size: -
cdr3_nt: TGTGCCAGCAGTCCCGCAAGCATGACTGGGGTGCCCCAGCATTTT
cdr3_aa: CASSPASMTGVPQHF

j_call: TRBJ2-5
d_call: -
v_call: TRBV5-1
clone_size: -
cdr3_nt: TGCGCCAGCAGCTTGAACCCATCAGGAGAGACCCAGTACTTC
cdr3_aa: CASSLNPSGETQYF

j_call: TRBJ1-4
d_call: -
v_call: TRBV25-1
clone_size: -
cdr3_nt: TGTGCCAGCAGTGAATCAGGGTTTGGGAAACTGTTTTTT
cdr3_aa: CASSESGFGKLFF

j_call: TRBJ2-6
d_call: -
v_call: TRBV14
clone_size: -
cdr3_nt: TGTGCCAGCAGCCCGGGGGTTGGTGGGGCCAACGTCCTGACTTTC
cdr3_aa: CASSPGVGGANVLTF